These 4 T cell receptor beta chains were sequenced from one sample in a study of shared clonotypes between healthy human individuals. Sequenced by immunoSEQ multiplex PCR; TCRdb stores in-frame clones only, minus some. The repertoire holds approximately 2,200,000 clones, roughly 91% seen once, with 1.5% to 2% in the top ten. Naive CD8 populations comprised CD45RO-negative cells positively selected for CCR7, excluding terminally differentiated effector memory CD45RA+ cells. Specimen: naive CD8+ T cells from PBMCs. These receptors were obtained from a man aged 18 to 29 in good health. Some clones in this sample may be carry-over from other donors' samples.

This chain links TRBV7-2 with TRBJ2-1, with D perhaps matching TRBD1 (6 bases). V gave up 5 bases and J gave up 3 bases, with 8 bases separating them. The CDR3 extends over 13 amino acids. The germline V gene has CDR1 SGHTA and CDR2 FQGNSA. CDR3 protein: CASSLRGYNEQFF. In DNA, the CDR3 is TGTGCCAGCAGCCTCAGGGGCTACAATGAGCAGTTCTTC. Full variable domain (missing parts from reference TRBV7-2 and TRBJ2-1): GAGVSQSPSNKVTEKGKDVELRCDPISGHTALYWYRQSLGQGLEFLIYFQGNSAPDKSGLPSDRFSAERTGGSVSTLTIQRTQQEDSAVYLCASSLRGYNEQFFGPGTRLTVL.

This clone was recorded only once. The V and J genes are TRBV18 and TRBJ2-7; 7 nucleotides align to TRBD2. The CDR3 length is 15 residues. J gave up 4 bases and V 2 bases, and 8 bases lay outside the gene matches. CDR1 is KGHSH and CDR2 is LQKENI in the germline V gene. The CDR3 coding sequence is TGTGCCAGCTCACCATCCGGGACTACCCCTTACGAGCAGTACTTC. Translation: CASSPSGTTPYEQYF. The full variable domain, with the rest looked up from reference TRBV18 and TRBJ2-7, is NAGVMQNPRHLVRRRGQEARLRCSPMKGHSHVYWYRQLPEEGLKFMVYLQKENIIDESGMPKERFSAEFPKEGPSILRIQQVVRGDSAAYFCASSPSGTTPYEQYFGPGTRLTVT.

The chain recombines TRBV19 with TRBJ2-3; D call uncertain. This CDR3 is built from 15 residues. V lost 1 base and J lost 3, with 11 bases in between. Looked up from germline, CDR1 is LNHDA and CDR2 is SQIVND (reference sequence). The CDR3 region has the DNA TGTGCCAGTAGTATAGGTTTTGGAACTACAGATACGCAGTATTTT. Protein product: CASSIGFGTTDTQYF.

J is TRBJ1-3 and V is TRBV4-1; D gene uncertain. This CDR3 has 16 amino acids. The ends were cut back, 0 bases at V and 0 bases at J, with 9 bases in the middle. Germline CDR1 reads MGHRA; CDR2 reads YSYEKL. The CDR3 sequence: CASSQEQENSGNTIYF. The CDR3 DNA is TGCGCCAGCAGCCAAGAGCAGGAAAACTCTGGAAACACCATATATTTT.